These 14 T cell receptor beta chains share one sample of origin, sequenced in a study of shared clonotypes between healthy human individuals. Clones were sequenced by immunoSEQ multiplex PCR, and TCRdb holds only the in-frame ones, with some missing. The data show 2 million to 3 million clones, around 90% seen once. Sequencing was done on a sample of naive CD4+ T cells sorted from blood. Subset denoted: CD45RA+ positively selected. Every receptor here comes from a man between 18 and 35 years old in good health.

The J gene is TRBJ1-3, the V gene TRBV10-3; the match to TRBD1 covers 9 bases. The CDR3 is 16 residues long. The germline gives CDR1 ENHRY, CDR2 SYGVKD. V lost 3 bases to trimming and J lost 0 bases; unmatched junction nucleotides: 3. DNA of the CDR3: TGTGCCATCAGTGATGGGACAGGGATCTCTGGAAACACCATATATTTT. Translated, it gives CAISDGTGISGNTIYF.

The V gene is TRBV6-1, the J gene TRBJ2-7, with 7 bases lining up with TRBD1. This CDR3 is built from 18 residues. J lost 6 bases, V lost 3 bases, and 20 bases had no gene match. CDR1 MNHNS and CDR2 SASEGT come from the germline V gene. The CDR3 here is CASSDPRATTGKSGEQYF. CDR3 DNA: TGTGCCAGCAGTGACCCCCGGGCAACGACAGGGAAGAGTGGCGAGCAGTACTTC.

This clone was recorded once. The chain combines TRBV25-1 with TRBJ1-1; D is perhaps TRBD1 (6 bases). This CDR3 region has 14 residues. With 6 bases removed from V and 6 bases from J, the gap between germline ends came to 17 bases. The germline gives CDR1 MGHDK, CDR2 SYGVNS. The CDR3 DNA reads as TGTGCCAGCAGATCCACAGGGTGGGTCGCTGAAGCTTTCTTT. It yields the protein CASRSTGWVAEAFF. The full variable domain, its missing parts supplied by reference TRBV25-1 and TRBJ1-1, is EADIYQTPRYLVIGTGKKITLECSQTMGHDKMYWYQQDPGMELHLIHYSYGVNSTEKGDLSSESTVSRIRTEHFPLTLESARPSHTSQYLCASRSTGWVAEAFFGQGTRLTVV.

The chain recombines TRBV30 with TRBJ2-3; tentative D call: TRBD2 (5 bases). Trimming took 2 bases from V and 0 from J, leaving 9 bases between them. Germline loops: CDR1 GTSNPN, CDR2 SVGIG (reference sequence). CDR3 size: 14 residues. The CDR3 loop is CAWSRSGSTDTQYF. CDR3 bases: TGTGCCTGGAGTCGGAGCGGAAGCACAGATACGCAGTATTTT. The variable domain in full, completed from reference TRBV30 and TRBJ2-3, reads SQTIHQWPATLVQPVGSPLSLECTVEGTSNPNLYWYRQAAGRGLQLLFYSVGIGQISSEVPQNLSASRPQDRQFILSSKKLLLSDSGFYLCAWSRSGSTDTQYFGPGTRLTVL.

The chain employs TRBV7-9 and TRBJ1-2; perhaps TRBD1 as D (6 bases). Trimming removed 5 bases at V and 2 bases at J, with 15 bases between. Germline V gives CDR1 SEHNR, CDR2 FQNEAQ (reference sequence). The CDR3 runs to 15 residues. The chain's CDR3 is CASSPDGQSNYGYTF. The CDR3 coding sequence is TGTGCCAGCAGCCCCGACGGACAGTCCAACTATGGCTACACCTTC.

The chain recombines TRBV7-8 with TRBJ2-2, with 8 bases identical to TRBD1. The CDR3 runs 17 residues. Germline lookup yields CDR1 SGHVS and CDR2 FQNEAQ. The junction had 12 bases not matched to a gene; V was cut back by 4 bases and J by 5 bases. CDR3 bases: TGTGCCAGCAGCTCAAATTCAGGGGGCTGGTGGACCGGGGAGCTGTTTTTT. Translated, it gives CASSSNSGGWWTGELFF.

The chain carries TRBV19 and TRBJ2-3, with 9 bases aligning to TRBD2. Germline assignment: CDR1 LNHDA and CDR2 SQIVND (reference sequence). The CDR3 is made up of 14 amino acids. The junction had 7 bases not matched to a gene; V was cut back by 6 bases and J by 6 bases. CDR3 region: CASSRGGADDTQYF. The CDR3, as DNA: TGTGCCAGTAGCCGCGGGGGGGCCGACGATACGCAGTATTTT.

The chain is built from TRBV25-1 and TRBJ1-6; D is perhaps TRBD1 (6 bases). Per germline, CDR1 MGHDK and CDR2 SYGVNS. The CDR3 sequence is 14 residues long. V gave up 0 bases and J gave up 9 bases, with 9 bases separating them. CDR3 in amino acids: CASSEYRGGSPLHF. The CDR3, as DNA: TGTGCCAGCAGTGAATACAGGGGAGGTTCACCCCTCCACTTT.

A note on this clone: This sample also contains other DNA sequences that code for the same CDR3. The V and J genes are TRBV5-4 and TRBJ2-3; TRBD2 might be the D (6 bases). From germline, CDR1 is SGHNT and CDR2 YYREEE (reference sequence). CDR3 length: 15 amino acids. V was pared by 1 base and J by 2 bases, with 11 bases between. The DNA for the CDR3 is TGTGCCAGCAGCTTGAAACGGGGGAACACAGATACGCAGTATTTT. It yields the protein CASSLKRGNTDTQYF.

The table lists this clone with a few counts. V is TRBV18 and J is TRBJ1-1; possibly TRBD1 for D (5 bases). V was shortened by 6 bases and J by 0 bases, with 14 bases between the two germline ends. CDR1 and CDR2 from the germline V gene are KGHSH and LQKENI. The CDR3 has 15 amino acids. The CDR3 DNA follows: TGTGCCAGCTCTGTAACGCGGGGCTTGAACACTGAAGCTTTCTTT. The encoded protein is CASSVTRGLNTEAFF.

CDR3: CASSPPHRVNEQYF. The CDR3 DNA is TGTGCCAGCTCACCACCACACAGGGTAAACGAGCAGTACTTC. The V call is TRBV18, the J call TRBJ2-7; D possibly corresponds to TRBD1 (6 bases). The CDR3 sequence is 14 residues long. Germline CDR1 KGHSH, CDR2 LQKENI. Trimming left V 0 bases short and J 5 bases short, with 11 bases between.

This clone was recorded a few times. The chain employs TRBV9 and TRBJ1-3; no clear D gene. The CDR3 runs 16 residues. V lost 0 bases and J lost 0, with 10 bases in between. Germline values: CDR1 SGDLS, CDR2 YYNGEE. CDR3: CASSVAEAYSGNTIYF. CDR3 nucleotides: TGTGCCAGCAGCGTAGCGGAAGCCTACTCTGGAAACACCATATATTTT.

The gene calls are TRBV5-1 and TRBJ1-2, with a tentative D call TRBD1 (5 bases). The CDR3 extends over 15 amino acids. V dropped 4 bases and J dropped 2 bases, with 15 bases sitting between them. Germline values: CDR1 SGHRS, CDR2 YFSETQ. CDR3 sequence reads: CASSPGGTENYGYTF. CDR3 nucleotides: TGCGCCAGCAGCCCCGGGGGTACAGAAAACTATGGCTACACCTTC.

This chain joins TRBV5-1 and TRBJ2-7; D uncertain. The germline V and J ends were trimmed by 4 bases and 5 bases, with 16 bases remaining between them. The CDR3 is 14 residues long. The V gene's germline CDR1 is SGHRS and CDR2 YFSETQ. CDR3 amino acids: CASSAGQDPDEQYF. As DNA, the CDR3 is TGCGCCAGCAGCGCCGGTCAGGACCCCGACGAGCAGTACTTC.